The entry below describes one TCR beta chain. Its target is not known. The sample comes from a study of cytomegalovirus exposure and HLA in healthy donors. Study-wide context: The approximately 120 validation repertoires were produced on the same platform as the 650 or so repertoires of the first cohort. This was reported in a later analysis. Study-wide points: Listed as cytomegalovirus-associated were roughly 180 TCR beta chains. Among the CMV-associated chains, three were confirmed in vitro as specific for CMV antigens.

The V end was cut by 0 bases, the J end by 0 bases, with 12 bases between. This CDR3 region has 16 residues. Germline CDR1 and CDR2: MNHEY and SMNVEV (reference sequence). The donors were part of the approximately 120-subject validation cohort, which stood apart from the roughly 670-subject first cohort. The data were produced by immunoSEQ multiplex PCR, yet TCRdb's version contains in-frame clones alone and is incomplete. The table has approximately 60,000 clones, around nine tenths seen once. The gene calls are TRBV27 and TRBJ2-7; D might be TRBD2 (5 bases). Material for sequencing was PBMCs. The source is a man aged 18 to 35 in good health and CMV-seronegative. The DNA for the CDR3 is TGTGCCAGCAGTTTATCGGTTAGCGCCAACTCCTACGAGCAGTACTTC. Its protein is CASSLSVSANSYEQYF.